The 24 T cell receptor beta chains below were found in one sample sequenced in a study of T cell repertoires in cytomegalovirus infection. TCRdb fed the reads into MiXCR, producing one record per CDR3 protein. The sample has fewer than 650,000 distinct CDR3 sequences, 40% seen once. Antigens for these TCRs are unknown. The sequencing here drew on cultured PBMCs, taken from culture after CMV antigen stimulation. The receptor set was obtained from a human donor in good health (CMV status not recorded). Some clones in this sample may be carry-over from other donors' samples.

The V call is TRBV6-2 or TRBV6-3, the J call TRBJ1-6; 7 bases are shared with TRBD1. The junction had 2 bases not matched to a gene; V was cut back by 0 bases and J by 15 bases. Germline CDR1 and CDR2: MNHEY and SVGEGT. The CDR3 totals 12 residues. In nucleotides, the CDR3 is TGTGCCAGCAGTTACTCACGGGACAGCCTCCACTTT. This codes for CASSYSRDSLHF.

This clonotype appeared a few times. The chain combines TRBV5-6 with TRBJ1-6, with D possibly TRBD1 on 5 matching bases. V lost 1 base and J 7 bases, leaving 12 bases between the germline ends. Per the germline V gene, CDR1 is SGHDT and CDR2 is YYEEEE. The CDR3 is 15 residues long. In DNA, the CDR3 is TGTGCCAGCAGCTTGCTCTCTGGGGGGAATTCACCCCTCCACTTT. Amino acid sequence: CASSLLSGGNSPLHF.

This clonotype was observed at least ten times. The chain uses TRBV7-2 and TRBJ2-3; the D gene is possibly TRBD2 (5 bases). The CDR3 is 13 amino acids. Germline lookup yields CDR1 SGHTA and CDR2 FQGNSA. V was shortened by 0 bases and J by 6 bases, with 7 bases between the two germline ends. CDR3 amino acids: CASSLAGVDTQYF. As DNA, the CDR3 is TGTGCCAGCAGCTTAGCGGGAGTGGATACGCAGTATTTT.

This clonotype turned up a few times. The CDR3 reads CASSDRGYSGANVLTF. CDR3 nucleotide sequence: TGTGCCAGCAGTGACAGGGGCTACTCTGGGGCCAACGTCCTGACTTTC. The V gene is TRBV2, the J gene TRBJ2-6; D might be TRBD1 (6 bases). Trimming cost V 3 bases and J 0 bases, with 9 bases left between them. CDR3 length: 16 residues. Germline V lookup: CDR1 SNHLY, CDR2 FYNNEI.

V gene TRBV7-2 combines with J gene TRBJ2-3; perhaps D is TRBD1 or TRBD2 (6 bases each). V was cut by 4 bases and J by 6 bases, with 14 bases left in between. The CDR3 length is 14 residues. The germline V gene encodes CDR1 SGHTA and CDR2 FQGNSA. In DNA, the CDR3 is TGTGCCAGCAGCTCCGGGGGCCCCGGGGATACGCAGTATTTT. Its translation: CASSSGGPGDTQYF.

The rearrangement uses TRBV6-1 and TRBJ1-2, with D tentatively TRBD1 (6 bases). Trimming shortened V by 6 bases and J by 4 bases, and 15 bases separated the two germline ends. Germline CDR1 and CDR2: MNHNS and SASEGT. The CDR3 runs to 14 residues. CDR3 coding DNA: TGTGCCAGCAGGGACAGAGAAACAATCTATGGCTACACCTTC. Protein: CASRDRETIYGYTF.

In its sample, this clonotype was seen a few times. The CDR3 sequence is CASSLVPRRLGGQPQHF. The DNA for the CDR3 is TGTGCCAGCAGCTTAGTACCTCGACGGCTGGGGGGCCAGCCCCAGCATTTT. The genes are TRBV7-8 and TRBJ1-5; maybe TRBD1 (6 bases). Germline lookup yields CDR1 SGHVS and CDR2 FQNEAQ. The CDR3 totals 17 residues. With 1 base removed from V and 7 bases from J, the gap between germline ends came to 20 bases.

This clonotype was detected a few times. This rearrangement joins TRBV4-1 to TRBJ1-5; D perhaps matches TRBD1 (5 bases). Germline values: CDR1 MGHRA, CDR2 YSYEKL. The V end lost 0 bases, the J end lost 1 base, and 10 bases lay between the germline ends. The CDR3 is made up of 16 amino acids. CDR3 DNA: TGCGCCAGCAGCCAAGAACAAGGGGCAAGCAATCAGCCCCAGCATTTT. It codes for CASSQEQGASNQPQHF.

This clonotype appeared a few times. J is TRBJ2-7 and V is TRBV7-2, with D possibly being TRBD2 (5 bases). Trimming took off 4 bases at V and 1 base at J, with 8 bases between the two ends. Germline V gives CDR1 SGHTA, CDR2 FQGNSA. The CDR3 is 13 amino acids. The CDR3 DNA sequence: TGTGCCAGCAGCTACGGACTTTCCTACGAGCAGTACTTC. Its translation: CASSYGLSYEQYF.

V usage is TRBV7-9 and J usage is TRBJ2-5; 9 bases are shared with TRBD1. The germline V gene has CDR1 SEHNR and CDR2 FQNEAQ (reference sequence). CDR3 size: 15 residues. Trimming cost V 0 bases and J 1 base; bases outside gene matches: 0. CDR3: CASSLAQGAQETQYF. CDR3 bases: TGTGCCAGCAGCTTAGCACAGGGGGCCCAAGAGACCCAGTACTTC.

V is TRBV12-3 or TRBV12-4 and J is TRBJ1-1; TRBD1 matches 7 bases. The CDR3 runs 15 residues. V was pared by 5 bases and J by 5 bases, with 11 bases of the junction left unmatched. Here the CDR3 reads CASSHRGQFITEAFF. The CDR3 coding sequence is TGTGCCAGCAGTCACCGGGGACAGTTTATTACTGAAGCTTTCTTT.

V usage is TRBV6-2 or TRBV6-3 and J usage is TRBJ2-7; D gene unclear. The CDR3 is 11 residues long. Germline loops: CDR1 MNHEY, CDR2 SVGEGT. The ends were cut back, 4 bases at V and 3 bases at J, with 4 bases in the middle. In DNA, the CDR3 is TGTGCCAGCAGTTCCGTCTACGAGCAGTACTTC. Its translation is CASSSVYEQYF.

The chain employs TRBV5-8 and TRBJ2-3; tentatively, D is TRBD1 (5 bases). V was pared by 1 base and J by 1 base, with 10 bases between. Per germline, CDR1 SGHTS and CDR2 YDEGEE. The CDR3 has 15 amino acids. This CDR3 is CASSLFLGGTDTQYF. The CDR3 region has the DNA TGTGCCAGCAGCTTGTTTTTAGGGGGCACAGATACGCAGTATTTT.

The V call is TRBV11-2, the J call TRBJ2-1; perhaps D is TRBD1 or TRBD2 (5 bases each). V lost 0 bases and J 9 bases, leaving 24 bases between the germline ends. The CDR3 sequence is 18 residues long. CDR1 and CDR2 (germline): SGHAT, FQNNGV. The CDR3 coding sequence is TGTGCCAGCAGCTTAGATCCACGGGACCCAAAAGGTGGGGTTGAGCAGTTCTTC. Its protein product is CASSLDPRDPKGGVEQFF.

This clonotype was counted ten times or more. This chain uses TRBV5-8 with TRBJ2-2; possible D gene TRBD1, 5 bases. Trimming pared 1 base from V and 4 bases from J, leaving 17 bases between. CDR3 length: 17 residues. Germline CDR1 SGHTS, CDR2 YDEGEE. CDR3 nucleotide sequence: TGTGCCAGCAGCTTGCCCAGGTCCAGGGTTGGCACCGGGGAGCTGTTTTTT. Translated, it gives CASSLPRSRVGTGELFF. Based on the CDR3 plus reference TRBV5-8 and TRBJ2-2, the full variable domain is EAGVTQSPTHLIKTRGQQATLRCSPISGHTSVYWYQQALGLGLQFLLWYDEGEERNRGNFPPRFSGRQFPNYSSELNVNALELEDSALYLCASSLPRSRVGTGELFFGEGSRLTVL.

This clonotype appeared once. The chain carries TRBV20-1 and TRBJ1-5; D possibly corresponds to TRBD1 (6 bases). Germline CDR1 and CDR2: DFQATT and SNEGSKA (reference sequence). Trimming left V 6 bases short and J 5 bases short, with 17 bases between. The CDR3 totals 14 residues. In DNA, the CDR3 is TGCAGTGCCAAAGCCGCGGACAGTTATCAGCCCCAGCATTTT. This codes for CSAKAADSYQPQHF.

The chain is built from TRBV5-6 and TRBJ2-3; D perhaps matches TRBD1 (6 bases). The CDR3 sequence is 13 residues long. The V end lost 1 base, the J end lost 14 bases, and 17 bases lay between the germline ends. Germline CDR1 and CDR2: SGHDT and YYEEEE. CDR3 nucleotides: TGTGCCAGCAGCTTGCAATGGGCAGGGGCTCGGTATTTT. It yields the protein CASSLQWAGARYF. The variable domain in full, with the rest retrieved from reference TRBV5-6 and TRBJ2-3, is DAGVTQSPTHLIKTRGQQVTLRCSPKSGHDTVSWYQQALGQGPQFIFQYYEEEERQRGNFPDRFSGHQFPNYSSELNVNALLLGDSALYLCASSLQWAGARYFGPGTRLTVL.

The V and J genes are TRBV6-5 and TRBJ2-7; possibly TRBD1 for D (5 bases). CDR3 length: 16 residues. Trimming removed 2 bases from V and 0 bases from J, with 14 bases in between. Germline V gene lookup returns CDR1 MNHEY and CDR2 SVGAGI. In DNA, the CDR3 is TGTGCCAGCAGTTACACATTCCTGACAGCCTCCTACGAGCAGTACTTC. Translation: CASSYTFLTASYEQYF.

This clonotype has a handful of counts. The CDR3 bases are TGTGCCAGCAGTTTAGACAGGCGGGGTGGTCAGCCCCAGCATTTT. It codes for CASSLDRRGGQPQHF. J is TRBJ1-5 and V is TRBV12-3 or TRBV12-4; perhaps TRBD1 as D (5 bases). Trimming left V 1 base short and J 6 bases short, with 13 bases between. The CDR3 spans 15 residues.

The rearrangement uses TRBV18 and TRBJ1-1; no reliable D call. The CDR3 is 16 residues long. Trimming removed 0 bases from V and 0 bases from J, with 11 bases in between. From germline, CDR1 is KGHSH and CDR2 LQKENI. The CDR3 region has the DNA TGTGCCAGCTCACCACCGGGCAGGTTTATGAACACTGAAGCTTTCTTT. This codes for CASSPPGRFMNTEAFF.

The V gene is TRBV7-8, the J gene TRBJ2-3; no firm D call. Trimming stripped 0 bases from V and 6 bases from J, with 10 bases between. The CDR3 extends over 14 amino acids. Germline V lookup: CDR1 SGHVS, CDR2 FQNEAQ. The CDR3: CASSLAGWVDTQYF. For the CDR3, the DNA is TGTGCCAGCAGCTTAGCGGGTTGGGTTGATACGCAGTATTTT.

This chain joins TRBV12-3 or TRBV12-4 and TRBJ1-2; possibly TRBD1 for D (5 bases). Deletions cut 6 bases from V and 1 base from J, with 12 bases between. The CDR3 has 14 residues. The CDR3 spells CASSYGGVNYGYTF. CDR3 bases: TGTGCCAGCAGCTATGGGGGGGTTAACTATGGCTACACCTTC.

This rearrangement joins TRBV6-5 to TRBJ2-1, with D perhaps being TRBD1 or TRBD2 (5 bases each). Germline CDR1 and CDR2: MNHEY and SVGAGI. The CDR3 runs to 12 residues. V lost 2 bases to trimming and J lost 15 bases, with 14 bases between them. In DNA, the CDR3 is TGTGCCAGCAGTTACGCCCGGGACGAATGGTTCTTC. The encoded protein is CASSYARDEWFF.

The rearrangement links TRBV27 to TRBJ2-7; D is tentatively TRBD1 or TRBD2 (5 bases each). Germline V gene lookup returns CDR1 MNHEY and CDR2 SMNVEV (reference sequence). This CDR3 is 13 amino acids long. Deletions cut 0 bases from V and 5 bases from J, with 8 bases between. CDR3 residues: CASSLSRGNEQYF. CDR3 bases: TGTGCCAGCAGTTTATCGAGGGGAAACGAGCAGTACTTC.